This T cell receptor beta chain is from a study of blood T cell repertoires in COVID-19. Looking at the study overall: Material from acute and convalescent COVID-19 was sourced from the United States, Italy and Spain.

Assay used: immunoSEQ multiplex PCR; TCRdb lists only in-frame clones, some missing. Of 70,000 to 95,000 clones detected, approximately 85% appear once; the ten largest clones hold 20% to 30%. The CDR3 contains 15 residues. The V gene's germline CDR1 is SGHRS and CDR2 YFSETQ. With 2 bases removed from V and 1 base from J, the gap between germline ends came to 11 bases. The specimen sequenced was peripheral blood. The chain couples TRBV5-1 to TRBJ2-3; perhaps TRBD1 as D (6 bases). The receptor was isolated from a human donor in a cohort sampled during active COVID-19. Written as DNA, the CDR3 is TGCGCCAGCAGCTTTTCTCGACAGGGCACAGATACGCAGTATTTT. This sequence encodes CASSFSRQGTDTQYF. The variable domain in full, completed from reference TRBV5-1 and TRBJ2-3, reads KAGVTQTPRYLIKTRGQQVTLSCSPISGHRSVSWYQQTPGQGLQFLFEYFSETQRNKGNFPGRFSGRQFSNSRSEMNVSTLELGDSALYLCASSFSRQGTDTQYFGPGTRLTVL.